This entry is about one T cell receptor (beta chain). The CDR3 is made up of 14 amino acids. Germline V gives CDR1 SQVTM, CDR2 ANQGSEA. V lost 7 bases and J lost 5; bases outside the gene matches: 7. In the authors' workflow: Using reference gene primer amplification, nucleated cell counts were estimated. Sequenced by immunoSEQ multiplex PCR; TCRdb stores in-frame clones only, minus some. The V and J calls and the clone size are those of that table, but D and trimming were determined from the DNA. The table shows some 60,000 clones, with around 86% occurring only once. These data come from a study of blood T cell repertoires in COVID-19. For the study at large: Acute-phase and convalescent COVID-19 samples originated in the United States, Italy and Spain.

This chain connects TRBV29-1 to TRBJ2-1; 11 positions match TRBD1. The sample was peripheral blood. The TCR sequence derives from a human donor with active COVID-19. The donor label of this sample is uncertain. Here the CDR3 reads CSARRDRGDNEQFF. The CDR3 bases are TGCAGCGCCCGTCGGGACAGGGGGGACAATGAGCAGTTCTTC.